A selection of T cell receptor beta chains follows, all from one sample in a study of technical replicates of blood from a few donors. TCRdb keeps only in-frame clones here, not all; method: immunoSEQ multiplex PCR. This sample has tens of thousands of clones; 94% occur once, and the top ten carry approximately 0.25%. Sequenced input: T cells isolated from PBMCs. The receptors derive from a human donor in good health. The CDR3 runs from the conserved cysteine through the conserved F or W. The order of the fields is V gene, J gene, CDR3 protein.

>TRBV5-1|TRBJ2-1
CASSRDGGRSYNEQFF
>TRBV7-9|TRBJ1-3
CASSLIQRSSGNTIYF
>TRBV27|TRBJ2-1
CASFRGLAGPNEQFF
>TRBV6-5|TRBJ1-1
CASSYFTQGNTEAFF
>TRBV2|TRBJ2-4
CASRGGAAKNIQYF
>TRBV28|TRBJ2-3
CASSLVGSADTQYF
>TRBV20-1|TRBJ2-5
CRGGQAETQYF
>TRBV5-6|TRBJ2-7
CASSLLGGAVGYEQYF
>TRBV28|TRBJ2-5
CASSNRGSQETQYF
>TRBV5-1|TRBJ2-7
CASSLAAGGGYEQYF
>TRBV4-1|TRBJ2-7
CASSPQGAYEQYF
>TRBV28|TRBJ2-1
CASSLQLAGGLRWKNNEQFF
>TRBV28|TRBJ2-7
CASSSRGGEESVHEQYF
>TRBV27|TRBJ2-3
CASSLLAGGTDTQYF
>TRBV14|TRBJ2-1
CASSQTAIYNEQFF
>TRBV27|TRBJ2-5
CASGTHSRETQYF
>TRBV10-3|TRBJ1-2
CATALGTGVTYGYTF
>TRBV23-1|TRBJ1-3
CASSHRQGSRSGNTIYF
>TRBV4-1|TRBJ2-2
CASSQVEGSDTGELFF
>TRBV5-1|TRBJ2-1
CASSLVYRGRGNEQFF
>TRBV5-4|TRBJ2-7
CASSWNGLAGYEQYF
>TRBV19|TRBJ2-3
CASSIVLLDTQYF
>TRBV18|TRBJ1-5
CASSPPITGLNQPQHF
>TRBV11-3|TRBJ2-7
CASSDRFNDLEQYF
>TRBV6-6|TRBJ1-5
CASSYSGDQPQHF
>TRBV14|TRBJ1-6
CASSPRRISPLHF
>TRBV6-4|TRBJ1-2
CASPTQDRAYGYTF
>TRBV27|TRBJ1-2
CASSIGQGGSGYTF